This T cell receptor (beta chain) was profiled in a study of T cell responses to AZD1222 COVID-19 vaccine. A single count supports this clone. Only in-frame clones appear in the TCRdb table, and some are missing; sequencing was by immunoSEQ multiplex PCR. The repertoire holds roughly 110,000 clones, with approximately 90% as singletons. This clonotype originated in an adult who received the AZD1222 COVID-19 vaccine. Sequenced here: peripheral blood, sampled 28 days after the second AZD1222 dose.

In nucleotides, the CDR3 is TGTGCCAGCAGCCTTATGGCCAAAAACATTCAGTACTTC. As protein: CASSLMAKNIQYF. The chain joins TRBV3-1 (or the pseudogene TRBV3-2) to TRBJ2-4; D unclear. Trimming took off 4 bases at V and 1 base at J, with 5 bases between the two ends. The CDR3 sequence is 13 residues long. The germline V gene encodes CDR1 LGHDT and CDR2 YNNKEL (reference sequence).